This TCR beta chain was retrieved from a study of T cell responses to AZD1222 COVID-19 vaccine. Concerning this clone: Its antigen is unknown.

Sequenced by immunoSEQ multiplex PCR; TCRdb stores in-frame clones only, minus some. Of approximately 97,000 clones in the sample, around 87% were seen once. The CDR3 is 14 amino acids. Germline V gives CDR1 MNHEY, CDR2 SMNVEV (reference sequence). V shed 5 bases, J shed 2 bases, and the junction held 3 bases outside the gene matches. Findings and limits, study-wide: None of the repertoires were sampled until the peak T cell response had passed. Among those given AZD1222, only five or six were seropositive at baseline. Regions 160-218 and 743-854 held dominance among vaccine-associated CD4 TCRs, which spanned spike.

The source material was peripheral blood, sampled on day 0 of AZD1222 vaccination. The sequence derives from an adult in good health. V is TRBV27 and J is TRBJ1-5; 7 bases agree with TRBD1. CDR3 nucleotide sequence: TGTGCCAGCAGTCGAGGGACAGGCAATCAGCCCCAGCATTTT. This encodes CASSRGTGNQPQHF.